A single sample is the source of the 26 T cell receptor beta chains below, sequenced in a study of CD8 T cells in Susac syndrome. RNA totalling about 0.5 to 1 ug underwent reverse transcription with random hexamers. TCRdb reanalysed the immunoSEQ multiplex PCR reads using MiXCR and keeps one entry per CDR3 protein. The top ten clones hold more than 0.12% of a sample with about 120,000 distinct CDR3 sequences, roughly 95% of them seen once. The sample was CD4+ T cells from PBMCs. The origin of the receptors is a human donor with Susac syndrome.

The chain joins TRBV20-1 to TRBJ2-7; 11 bases are a match to TRBD2. Germline V lookup: CDR1 DFQATT, CDR2 SNEGSKA (reference sequence). This CDR3 has 16 amino acids. V dropped 0 bases and J dropped 5; count of bases not matched to a gene: 9. As DNA, the CDR3 is TGCAGTGCTAGAGATACTAGCGGGAGTCCCAGCCACGAGCAGTACTTC. Protein sequence: CSARDTSGSPSHEQYF.

The rearrangement links TRBV9 to TRBJ2-1; 7 bases fit TRBD2. V shed 1 base and J 12 bases; nucleotides not matched to a gene: 7. Germline CDR1 reads SGDLS; CDR2 reads YYNGEE. The CDR3 extends over 13 amino acids. DNA for the CDR3: TGTGCCAGCAGCGTATGGGCGGGAGAAGGGCAGTTCTTC. It is translated as CASSVWAGEGQFF.

The gene calls are TRBV24-1 and TRBJ2-7, with TRBD1 matching over 10 bases. From germline, CDR1 is KGHDR and CDR2 SFDVKD. V lost 7 bases, J lost 3 bases, and 8 bases stayed unmatched. The CDR3 contains 15 residues. This CDR3 reads CATSGRQGAFYEQYF. As DNA, the CDR3 is TGTGCCACCAGCGGAAGACAGGGGGCCTTCTACGAGCAGTACTTC.

The V call is TRBV20-1, the J call TRBJ1-1; D is unclear. The V end lost 0 bases, the J end lost 1 base, and 6 bases lay between the germline ends. The V gene's germline CDR1 is DFQATT and CDR2 SNEGSKA (reference sequence). This CDR3 is built from 13 residues. CDR3 DNA: TGCAGTGCTAGAGATCCAGCGAACACTGAAGCTTTCTTT. It translates to CSARDPANTEAFF.

J is TRBJ2-5 and V is TRBV28; either TRBD1 or TRBD2 may supply D (6 bases each). The CDR3 sequence is 17 residues long. Between the trimmed V and J ends, which lost 3 bases and 3 bases, there was a span of 20 bases. Germline-derived CDR1 and CDR2 are MDHEN and SYDVKM. CDR3 residues: CASSFLPRDKPKETQYF. The CDR3 bases are TGTGCCAGCAGTTTTCTACCGCGGGACAAGCCGAAAGAGACCCAGTACTTC.

The chain joins TRBV30 to TRBJ2-1; the D gene is possibly TRBD2 (5 bases). The germline gives CDR1 GTSNPN, CDR2 SVGIG (reference sequence). This CDR3 contains 15 residues. Trimming cost V 0 bases and J 6 bases, with 15 bases left between them. CDR3 residues: CAWSVGRRIGNEQFF. In nucleotides, the CDR3 is TGTGCCTGGAGTGTAGGGAGAAGGATAGGCAATGAGCAGTTCTTC.

The chain uses TRBV27 and TRBJ2-1; D not resolved. This CDR3 is built from 13 residues. Trimming took 2 bases from V and 8 from J, leaving 10 bases between them. Germline V CDR1 and CDR2: MNHEY, SMNVEV (reference sequence). This CDR3 reads CASSLERVHEQFF. The CDR3 bases are TGTGCCAGCAGTTTAGAACGGGTCCATGAGCAGTTCTTC.

The chain recombines TRBV29-1 with TRBJ2-5; D gene unclear. The CDR3 has 11 amino acids. CDR1 SQVTM and CDR2 ANQGSEA come from the germline V gene. Trimming removed 3 bases at V and 5 bases at J, with 7 bases between. CDR3 sequence: CSVDSVETQYF. The CDR3 DNA reads as TGCAGCGTTGACAGCGTTGAGACCCAGTACTTC.

The chain joins TRBV20-1 to TRBJ2-1; 9 bases are shared with TRBD2. Germline V gene data show CDR1 as DFQATT and CDR2 as SNEGSKA (reference sequence). With 0 bases clipped from V and 9 bases from J, the junction kept 9 bases outside the gene matches. The CDR3 extends over 15 amino acids. In DNA form, the CDR3 reads TGCAGTGCTAGAGAGACGGTAGCGGGAGACGGTGAGCAGTTCTTC. Protein sequence: CSARETVAGDGEQFF.

The chain combines TRBV5-6 with TRBJ2-2; D gene uncertain. Per the germline V gene, CDR1 is SGHDT and CDR2 is YYEEEE. Trimming shortened V by 2 bases and J by 4 bases, and 12 bases separated the two germline ends. The CDR3 extends over 15 amino acids. As DNA, the CDR3 is TGTGCCAGCAGCTTCTCTCCAATGGGCACCGGGGAGCTGTTTTTT. This encodes CASSFSPMGTGELFF.

V is TRBV20-1 and J is TRBJ2-2; D is unclear. Per germline, CDR1 DFQATT and CDR2 SNEGSKA (reference sequence). Between the trimmed V and J ends, which lost 6 bases and 2 bases, there was a span of 7 bases. This CDR3 contains 12 residues. CDR3 sequence (DNA): TGCAGTGCCCAGCGTAACACCGGGGAGCTGTTTTTT. This translates into CSAQRNTGELFF.

The rearrangement joins TRBV19 to TRBJ1-1, with D tentatively TRBD1 (5 bases). Germline loops: CDR1 LNHDA, CDR2 SQIVND (reference sequence). This CDR3 is built from 16 residues. Deletions cut 3 bases from V and 4 bases from J, with 18 bases between. The CDR3 nucleotides read TGTGCCAGTAGTATGAAGACATCTCGGGGCGGCACTGAAGCTTTCTTT. Encoded protein: CASSMKTSRGGTEAFF.

The chain recombines TRBV5-1 with TRBJ2-3; D is perhaps TRBD2 (6 bases). Trimming shortened V by 4 bases and J by 4 bases, and 13 bases separated the two germline ends. Germline loops: CDR1 SGHRS, CDR2 YFSETQ. The CDR3 totals 14 residues. This CDR3 is CASSPRENPDTQYF. CDR3 nucleotide sequence: TGCGCCAGCAGCCCTCGGGAGAATCCAGATACGCAGTATTTT.

This clonotype has just one count. This rearrangement joins TRBV6-5 to TRBJ1-1, with D possibly matching TRBD1 (6 bases). This CDR3 is 12 amino acids long. Per germline, CDR1 MNHEY and CDR2 SVGAGI. Trimming pared 7 bases from V and 6 bases from J, leaving 12 bases between. The CDR3 DNA is TGTGCCAGCACCCAAGGGGGATCTGAAGCTTTCTTT. It yields the protein CASTQGGSEAFF.

The chain couples TRBV28 to TRBJ1-5, with D unclear. Germline V gene sequence: CDR1 MDHEN, CDR2 SYDVKM. V lost 7 bases, J lost 5 bases, and 9 bases lay in between. The CDR3 loop spans 12 amino acids. In DNA, the CDR3 is TGTGCCAGCACCCTGAGGTATCAGCCCCAGCATTTT. It encodes CASTLRYQPQHF.

The rearrangement links TRBV20-1 to TRBJ2-7, with a possible D match to TRBD2 (5 bases). Trimming shortened V by 1 base and J by 6 bases, and 10 bases separated the two germline ends. This CDR3 region has 12 residues. Germline V gives CDR1 DFQATT, CDR2 SNEGSKA (reference sequence). CDR3 DNA sequence: TGCAGTGCTAGAGCCGGGAACGGCGAGCAGTACTTC. This translates into CSARAGNGEQYF.

V gene TRBV30 combines with J gene TRBJ2-7; 11 positions agree with TRBD2. Germline V gene sequence: CDR1 GTSNPN, CDR2 SVGIG (reference sequence). The length of the CDR3 is 16 residues. Trimming took 3 bases from V and 2 from J; bases not matched to a gene: 9. The CDR3 loop reads CAWSFGTSGLTYEQYF. The CDR3 DNA sequence: TGTGCCTGGAGCTTTGGGACTAGCGGCTTAACCTACGAGCAGTACTTC.

The chain couples TRBV30 to TRBJ2-2; possible D gene TRBD1, 6 bases. The germline CDR1 and CDR2 sequences are GTSNPN and SVGIG (reference sequence). The CDR3 covers 13 residues. V was shortened by 4 bases and J by 4 bases, with 10 bases between the two germline ends. The CDR3 nucleotides are TGTGCCTGGAACAGGGTGCCCACCGGGGAGCTGTTTTTT. The encoded protein is CAWNRVPTGELFF.

V gene TRBV5-1 combines with J gene TRBJ2-5, with 9 bases that match TRBD2. CDR1 is SGHRS, CDR2 YFSETQ, per germline. The J segment lost 5 bases and the V segment lost 0 bases, leaving 5 bases of the junction unmatched. This CDR3 is 15 amino acids long. In DNA form, the CDR3 reads TGCGCCAGCAGCTTGGTCGTAGCGGGAGAGGAGACCCAGTACTTC. Residues: CASSLVVAGEETQYF.

The chain uses TRBV20-1 and TRBJ2-5; 13 nucleotides align to TRBD2. The germline CDR1 and CDR2 sequences are DFQATT and SNEGSKA (reference sequence). The CDR3 runs 16 residues. Losses at the gene ends were 4 bases for V and 4 bases for J; bases not matched to a gene: 9. CDR3 residues: CSATSLRLAGGETQYF. In DNA form, the CDR3 reads TGCAGTGCTACCTCCCTCAGACTAGCGGGAGGAGAGACCCAGTACTTC.

The V and J genes are TRBV7-2 and TRBJ2-5, with D perhaps TRBD2 (5 bases). The CDR3 consists of 14 residues. V was trimmed by 3 bases and J by 2 bases, leaving 10 bases between them. The germline V gene encodes CDR1 SGHTA and CDR2 FQGNSA. CDR3 coding DNA: TGTGCCAGCAGCTTTGGACTCGCACAAGAGACCCAGTACTTC. Translated, it gives CASSFGLAQETQYF.

This chain connects TRBV5-1 to TRBJ2-3; 9 nucleotides align to TRBD2. This CDR3 comprises 15 residues. The germline gives CDR1 SGHRS, CDR2 YFSETQ. Trimming cost V 2 bases and J 1 base; bases outside gene matches: 2. CDR3 DNA: TGCGCCAGCAGCTTTCGACTAGCGGGCACAGATACGCAGTATTTT. The encoded protein is CASSFRLAGTDTQYF.

The chain joins TRBV27 to TRBJ2-5, with D perhaps TRBD2 (6 bases). Trimming shortened V by 2 bases and J by 9 bases, and 16 bases separated the two germline ends. The CDR3 consists of 14 residues. Germline V gene sequence: CDR1 MNHEY, CDR2 SMNVEV (reference sequence). CDR3 bases: TGTGCCAGCAGTTTACGACCGGGGGACCCGGCCCAGTACTTC. Translation gives CASSLRPGDPAQYF.

The genes are TRBV6-2 or TRBV6-3 and TRBJ1-1, with unresolved D. Trimming stripped 7 bases from V and 3 bases from J, with 9 bases between. The CDR3 is 12 amino acids. From germline, CDR1 is MNHEY and CDR2 SVGEGT. CDR3: CASTRRHTEAFF. The CDR3 nucleotides read TGTGCCAGCACCCGGAGGCACACTGAAGCTTTCTTT.

V is TRBV29-1 and J is TRBJ2-7; TRBD2 agrees at 15 bases. The CDR3 loop spans 15 amino acids. J gave up 4 bases and V 3 bases, and 4 bases lay outside the gene matches. The germline gives CDR1 SQVTM, CDR2 ANQGSEA. The CDR3 DNA reads TGCAGCGTTGACGGACTAGCGGGAGGGAGGTACGAGCAGTACTTC. Amino acids: CSVDGLAGGRYEQYF.

This clonotype came up once. The J gene is TRBJ2-7, the V gene TRBV2; D remains unclear. In germline, CDR1 is SNHLY, CDR2 FYNNEI. The CDR3 consists of 12 residues. The V end lost 7 bases, the J end lost 0 bases, and 7 bases lay between the germline ends. The CDR3 region has the DNA TGTGCCAGCATTGGCGCCTCCTACGAGCAGTACTTC. Its translation is CASIGASYEQYF.